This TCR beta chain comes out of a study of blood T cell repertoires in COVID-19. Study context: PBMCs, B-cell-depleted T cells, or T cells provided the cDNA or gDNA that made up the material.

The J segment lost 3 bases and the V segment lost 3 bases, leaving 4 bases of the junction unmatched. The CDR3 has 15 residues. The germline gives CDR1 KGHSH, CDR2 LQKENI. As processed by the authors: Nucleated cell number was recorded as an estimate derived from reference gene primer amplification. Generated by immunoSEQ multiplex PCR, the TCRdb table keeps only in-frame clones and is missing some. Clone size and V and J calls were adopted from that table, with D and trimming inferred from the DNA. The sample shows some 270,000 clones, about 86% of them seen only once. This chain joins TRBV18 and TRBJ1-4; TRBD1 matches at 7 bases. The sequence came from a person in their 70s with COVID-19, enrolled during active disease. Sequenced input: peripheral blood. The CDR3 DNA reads TGTGCCAGCTCACCCGGACAGGAGTCTAATGAAAAACTGTTTTTT. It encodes CASSPGQESNEKLFF.